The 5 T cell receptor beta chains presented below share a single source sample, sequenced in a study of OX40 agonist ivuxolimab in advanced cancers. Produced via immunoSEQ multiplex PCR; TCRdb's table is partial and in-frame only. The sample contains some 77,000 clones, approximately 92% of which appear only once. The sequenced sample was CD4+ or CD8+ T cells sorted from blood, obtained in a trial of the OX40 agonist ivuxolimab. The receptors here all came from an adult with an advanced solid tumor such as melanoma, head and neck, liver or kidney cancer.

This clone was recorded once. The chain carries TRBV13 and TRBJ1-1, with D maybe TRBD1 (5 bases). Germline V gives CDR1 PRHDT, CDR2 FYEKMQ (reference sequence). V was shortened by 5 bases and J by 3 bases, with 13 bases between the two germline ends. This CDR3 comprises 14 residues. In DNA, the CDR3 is TGTGCCAGCAGCCCAGCGGGGGAGGACACTGAAGCTTTCTTT. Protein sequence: CASSPAGEDTEAFF.

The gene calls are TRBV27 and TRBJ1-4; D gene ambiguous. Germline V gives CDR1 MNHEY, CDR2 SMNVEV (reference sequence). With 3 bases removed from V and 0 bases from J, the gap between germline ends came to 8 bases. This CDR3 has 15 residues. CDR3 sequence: CASSFGFATNEKLFF. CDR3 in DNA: TGTGCCAGCAGTTTTGGGTTTGCAACTAATGAAAAACTGTTTTTT.

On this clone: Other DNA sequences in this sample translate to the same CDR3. This chain's CDR3 is CASSLGGVSEQYF. CDR3 nucleotides: TGTGCCAGCAGTTTAGGGGGGGTATCCGAGCAGTACTTC. The rearrangement links TRBV27 to TRBJ2-7; TRBD2 matches at 7 bases. The V and J ends lost 2 bases and 6 bases, in that order; junction bases with no gene match: 4. The germline V gene has CDR1 MNHEY and CDR2 SMNVEV (reference sequence). This CDR3 is 13 amino acids long.

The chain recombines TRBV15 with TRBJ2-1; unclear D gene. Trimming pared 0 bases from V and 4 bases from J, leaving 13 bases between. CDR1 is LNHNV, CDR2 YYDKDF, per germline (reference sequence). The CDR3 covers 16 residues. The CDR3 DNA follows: TGTGCCACCAGCAGAGATCGAAACGGTTTATACAATGAGCAGTTCTTC. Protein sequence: CATSRDRNGLYNEQFF.

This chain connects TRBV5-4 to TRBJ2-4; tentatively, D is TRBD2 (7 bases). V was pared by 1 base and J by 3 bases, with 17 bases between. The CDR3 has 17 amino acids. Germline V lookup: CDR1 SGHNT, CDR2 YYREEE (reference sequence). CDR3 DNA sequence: TGTGCCAGCAGCTTGCTAGAGGGGGGGTTTGGCAAAAACATTCAGTACTTC. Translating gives CASSLLEGGFGKNIQYF.